This T cell receptor (beta chain) was identified in a study of cytomegalovirus exposure and HLA in healthy donors. The study, taken as a whole, reports: A few of the chains that were CMV-associated were confirmed in vitro to be specific for CMV antigens.

V was clipped by 1 base and J by 5 bases; unmatched bases: 10. The germline V gene has CDR1 SEHNR and CDR2 FQNEAQ (reference sequence). This CDR3 spans 16 amino acids. Details on this clone: Its specificity is unknown.

Repertoires were generated with immunoSEQ multiplex PCR, while TCRdb's copy carries only in-frame clones and drops some. The sample holds 70,000 to 80,000 clones, around 94% seen once. The genes are TRBV7-9 and TRBJ1-1, with TRBD1 matching over 7 bases. The sequenced sample was PBMCs. The sequence was collected from a young woman in good health and CMV-seropositive. The CDR3 is CASSLGTGPSDTEAFF. In DNA form, the CDR3 reads TGTGCCAGCAGCTTAGGGACAGGACCATCGGATACTGAAGCTTTCTTT.